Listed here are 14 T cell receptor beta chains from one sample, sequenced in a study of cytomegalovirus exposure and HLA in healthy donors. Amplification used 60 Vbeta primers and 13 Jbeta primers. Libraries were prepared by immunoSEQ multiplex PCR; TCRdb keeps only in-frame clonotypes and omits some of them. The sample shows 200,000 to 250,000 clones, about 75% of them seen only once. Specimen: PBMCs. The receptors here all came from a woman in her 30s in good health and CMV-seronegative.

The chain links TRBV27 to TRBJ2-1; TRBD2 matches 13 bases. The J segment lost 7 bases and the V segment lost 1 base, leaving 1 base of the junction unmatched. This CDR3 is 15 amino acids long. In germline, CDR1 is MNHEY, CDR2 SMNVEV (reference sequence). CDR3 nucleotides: TGTGCCAGCAGTTTATGGGGACTAGCGGGAAATGAGCAGTTCTTC. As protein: CASSLWGLAGNEQFF.

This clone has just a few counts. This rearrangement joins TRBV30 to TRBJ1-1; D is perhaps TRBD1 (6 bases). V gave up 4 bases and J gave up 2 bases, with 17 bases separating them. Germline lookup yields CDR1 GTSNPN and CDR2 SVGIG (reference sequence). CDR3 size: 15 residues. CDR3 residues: CAWNGQIGGNTEAFF. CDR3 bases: TGTGCCTGGAACGGTCAGATAGGGGGTAACACTGAAGCTTTCTTT.

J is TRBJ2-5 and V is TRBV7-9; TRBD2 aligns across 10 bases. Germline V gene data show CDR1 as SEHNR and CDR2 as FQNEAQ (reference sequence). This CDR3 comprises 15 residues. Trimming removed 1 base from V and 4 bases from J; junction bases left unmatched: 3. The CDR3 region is CASSLERGGLETQYF. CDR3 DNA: TGTGCCAGCAGCTTAGAGCGGGGGGGCTTAGAGACCCAGTACTTC.

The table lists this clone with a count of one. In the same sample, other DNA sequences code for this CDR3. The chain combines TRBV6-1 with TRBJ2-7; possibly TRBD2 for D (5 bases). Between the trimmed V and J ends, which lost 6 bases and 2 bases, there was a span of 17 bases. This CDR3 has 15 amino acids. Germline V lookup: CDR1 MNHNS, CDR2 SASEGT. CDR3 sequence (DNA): TGTGCCAGCAGCTATCGAGGGCAGGCCACCTACGAGCAGTACTTC. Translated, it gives CASSYRGQATYEQYF.

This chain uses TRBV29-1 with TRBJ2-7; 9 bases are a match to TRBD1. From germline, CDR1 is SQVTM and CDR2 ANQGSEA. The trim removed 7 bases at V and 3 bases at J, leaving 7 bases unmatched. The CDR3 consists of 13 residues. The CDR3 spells CSASGTGLYEQYF. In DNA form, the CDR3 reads TGCAGCGCTTCCGGGACAGGGCTCTACGAGCAGTACTTC.

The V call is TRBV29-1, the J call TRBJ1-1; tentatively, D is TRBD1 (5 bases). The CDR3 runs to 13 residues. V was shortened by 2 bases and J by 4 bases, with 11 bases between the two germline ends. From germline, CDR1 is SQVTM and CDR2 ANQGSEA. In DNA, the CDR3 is TGCAGCGTTGAAACCGGGAGGGGCACTGAAGCTTTCTTT. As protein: CSVETGRGTEAFF. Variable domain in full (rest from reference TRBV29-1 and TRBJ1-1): SAVISQKPSRDICQRGTSLTIQCQVDSQVTMMFWYRQQPGQSLTLIATANQGSEATYESGFVIDKFPISRPNLTFSTLTVSNMSPEDSSIYLCSVETGRGTEAFFGQGTRLTVV.

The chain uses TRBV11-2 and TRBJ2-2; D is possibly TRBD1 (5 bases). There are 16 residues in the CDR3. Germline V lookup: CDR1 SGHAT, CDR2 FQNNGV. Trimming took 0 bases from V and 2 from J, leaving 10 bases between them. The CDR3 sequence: CASSLDRVLNTGELFF. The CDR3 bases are TGTGCCAGCAGCTTAGACAGGGTGTTAAACACCGGGGAGCTGTTTTTT.

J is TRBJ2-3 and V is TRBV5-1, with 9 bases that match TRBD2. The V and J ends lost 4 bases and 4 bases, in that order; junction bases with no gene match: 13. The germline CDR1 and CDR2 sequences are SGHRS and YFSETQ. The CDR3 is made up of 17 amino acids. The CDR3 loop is CASSHTPLAGAADTQYF. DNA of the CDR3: TGCGCCAGCAGCCACACCCCCTTAGCGGGAGCAGCAGATACGCAGTATTTT.

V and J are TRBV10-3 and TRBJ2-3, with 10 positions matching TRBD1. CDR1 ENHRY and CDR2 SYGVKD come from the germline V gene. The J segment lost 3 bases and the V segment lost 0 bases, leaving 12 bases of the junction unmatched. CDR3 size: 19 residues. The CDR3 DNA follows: TGTGCCATCAGTGAGTCGAGGGTGACAGGGGGCGCCGGGACAGATACGCAGTATTTT. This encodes CAISESRVTGGAGTDTQYF.

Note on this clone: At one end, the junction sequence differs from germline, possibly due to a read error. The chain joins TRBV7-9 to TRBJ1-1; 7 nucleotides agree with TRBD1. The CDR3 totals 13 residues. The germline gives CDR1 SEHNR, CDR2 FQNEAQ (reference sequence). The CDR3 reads CSSSLVGTEEAFF. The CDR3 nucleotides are TGTTCCAGCAGCTTAGTGGGGACAGAAGAAGCTTTCTTT.

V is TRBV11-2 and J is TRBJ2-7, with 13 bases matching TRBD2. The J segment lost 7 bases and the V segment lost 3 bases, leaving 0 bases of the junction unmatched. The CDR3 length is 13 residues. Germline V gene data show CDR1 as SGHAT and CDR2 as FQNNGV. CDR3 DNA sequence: TGTGCCAGCAGCTTGGGACTAGCGGGGGAGCAGTACTTC. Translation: CASSLGLAGEQYF.

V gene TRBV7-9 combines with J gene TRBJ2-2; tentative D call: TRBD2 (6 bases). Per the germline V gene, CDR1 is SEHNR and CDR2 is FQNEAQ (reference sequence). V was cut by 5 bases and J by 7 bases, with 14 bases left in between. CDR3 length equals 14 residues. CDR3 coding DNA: TGTGCCAGCAGCGACACCTCGACTAGCGGGGAGCTGTTTTTT. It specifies CASSDTSTSGELFF.

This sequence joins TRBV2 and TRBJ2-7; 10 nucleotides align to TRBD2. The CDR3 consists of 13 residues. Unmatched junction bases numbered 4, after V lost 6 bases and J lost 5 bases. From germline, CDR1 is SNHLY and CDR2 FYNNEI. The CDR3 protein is CASRTGLADEQYF. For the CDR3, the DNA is TGTGCCAGCAGGACTGGACTAGCGGACGAGCAGTACTTC.

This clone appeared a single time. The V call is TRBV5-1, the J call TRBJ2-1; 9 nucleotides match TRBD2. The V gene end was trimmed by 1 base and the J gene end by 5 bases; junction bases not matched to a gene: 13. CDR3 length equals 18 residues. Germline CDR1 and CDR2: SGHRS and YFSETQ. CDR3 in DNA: TGCGCCAGCAGCTTGTACACTAGCGGGCGCCTCGAGGACAATGAGCAGTTCTTC. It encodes CASSLYTSGRLEDNEQFF.